Listed below are T cell receptor beta chains from one sample, sequenced in a study of blood T cell repertoires in COVID-19. Libraries were prepared by immunoSEQ multiplex PCR; TCRdb keeps only in-frame clonotypes and omits some of them. The table lists about 220,000 clones, 84% of them singletons. Material for sequencing was peripheral blood. The receptors originated from an older woman who had recovered from COVID-19. Both conserved end residues are part of each CDR3. The D gene is left open where the match is weak. Part of the rows lack a size; the others show once, few, many or a class for expanded clones.

D gene	J gene	clone size	V gene	CDR3 DNA	CDR3 protein
.	TRBJ1-5	once	TRBV6-5	TGTGCCAGCAGTTACTCGAAAGCCAATCGGCAGCCCCAGCATTTT	CASSYSKANRQPQHF
.	TRBJ2-7	.	TRBV12-2	TGTGCAAGTCGCTTAGGCCCCGGGACAGGGTGCCACCTGGGCACCTACGAGCAGTACTTC	CASRLGPGTGCHLGTYEQYF
.	TRBJ1-6	few	TRBV5-1	TGCGCCAGCAGGCCCGGGACATTCTCCTATAATTCACCCCTCCACTTT	CASRPGTFSYNSPLHF
.	TRBJ2-3	.	TRBV6-5	TGTGCCAGCAGCAGGGGGGTCAGCACAGATACGCAGTATTTT	CASSRGVSTDTQYF
.	TRBJ1-2	.	TRBV13	TGTGCCAGCAGCTCCAGGGGACGCGGCTATGGCTACACCTTC	CASSSRGRGYGYTF
TRBD2	TRBJ2-2	.	TRBV13	TGTGCCAGCAGCGTACGGGGGGGGCCGTACACCGGGGAGCTGTTTTTT	CASSVRGGPYTGELFF
TRBD1	TRBJ1-1	.	TRBV18	TGTGCCAGCTCACCACCAAATCCGTCTTACAGGGGGCTAGGCACTGAAGCTTTCTTT	CASSPPNPSYRGLGTEAFF
TRBD1	TRBJ2-1	once	TRBV19	TGTGCCAGTAGTAGAACAGGGGGTTACTACAATGAGCAGTTCTTC	CASSRTGGYYNEQFF
TRBD1	TRBJ1-1	few	TRBV10-3	TGTGCCATCAAAGAGGGACAGATTAACACTGAAGCTTTCTTT	CAIKEGQINTEAFF
TRBD1	TRBJ1-2	.	TRBV19	TGTGCCAGCGACAGGGAATATGGCTACACCTTC	CASDREYGYTF
.	TRBJ2-2	.	TRBV7-9	TGTGCCGGGCCCACAGGCCCAAAGACCGGGGAGCTGTTTTTT	CAGPTGPKTGELFF
TRBD2	TRBJ2-7	.	TRBV14	TGTGCCAGCAGCCGCGGGGGGAGTTACTCCTACGAGCAGTACTTC	CASSRGGSYSYEQYF
.	TRBJ2-1	few	TRBV5-1	TGCGCCAGCAGCTTGGTGGCGGGTAGCTCCTACAATGAGCAGTTCTTC	CASSLVAGSSYNEQFF
.	TRBJ1-1	few	TRBV4-1	TGCGCCAGCAGCCAACACGGGCAGGGAGAAGCTTTCTTT	CASSQHGQGEAFF
.	TRBJ1-6	.	TRBV19	TGTGCCAGTAGCCGACAGAGCTCCTATAATTCACCCCTCCACTTT	CASSRQSSYNSPLHF
.	TRBJ2-1	.	TRBV9	TGTGCCAGCAGCGTCCGAGATTACAATGAGCAGTTCTTC	CASSVRDYNEQFF
TRBD2	TRBJ2-7	.	TRBV5-4	TGTGCCAGCAGCCCGGGGGGGACTAGCGTTCTCGAGCAGTACTTC	CASSPGGTSVLEQYF
.	TRBJ1-3	.	TRBV29-1	TGCAGCCTTGGAAACACCATATATTTT	CSLGNTIYF
TRBD1	TRBJ2-7	.	TRBV9	TGTGCCAGCAGCAAAGGGCTCCGTCAGGGGGCCGACGAGCAGTACTTC	CASSKGLRQGADEQYF
.	TRBJ1-4	.	TRBV29-1	TGCAGCGTTGTCCTTGGAGGGCCCCCTCGAGAAAAACTGTTTTTT	CSVVLGGPPREKLFF
TRBD1	TRBJ2-5	once	TRBV7-6	TGTGCCAGCAGCGGACAGGTGGGACGGGAGACCCAGTACTTC	CASSGQVGRETQYF
TRBD1	TRBJ1-6	.	TRBV3-1/TRBV3-2	TGTGCCAGCAGCCTCGGGACAGTCTATAATTCACCCCTCCACTTT	CASSLGTVYNSPLHF
TRBD1	TRBJ1-3	.	TRBV7-9	TGTGCCAGCAGCCTGGACAGGGTTGGAAACACCATATATTTT	CASSLDRVGNTIYF
TRBD1	TRBJ2-7	.	TRBV5-1	TGCGCCAGCAGCCGTGGACAGGAATTCTACGAGCAGTACTTC	CASSRGQEFYEQYF
TRBD1	TRBJ1-1	.	TRBV6-5	TGTGCCAGCCGTCGGGACAGGGGGCGAGGTACTGAAGCTTTCTTT	CASRRDRGRGTEAFF
TRBD2	TRBJ2-3	.	TRBV25-1	TGTGCCAGCAGTGAGATTGGTAGCGGGGTCACAGATACGCAGTATTTT	CASSEIGSGVTDTQYF